This TCR beta chain comes out of a study of T cell repertoires in cytomegalovirus infection. Study details: It can be stated that public TCR beta signatures indicated CMV infection as well as a matching HLA type.

The CDR3 consists of 16 residues. Per germline, CDR1 MNHEY and CDR2 SVGAGI. Unmatched junction bases numbered 10, after V lost 4 bases and J lost 3 bases. TCRdb recomputed calls from the reads with MiXCR, one row per CDR3 protein. The table has a few hundred thousand distinct CDR3 sequences, around 9.5% seen once; the top ten hold about 4.5%. The receptor's source is a human donor in good health (CMV status not recorded). Some clones in this sample may be carry-over from other donors' samples. The chain recombines TRBV6-5 with TRBJ2-3; TRBD1 aligns across 7 bases. Sequences were obtained from PBMCs. The CDR3 bases are TGTGCCAGCAGTTCGATTGGGACAGTTAGGACAGATACGCAGTATTTT. It translates to CASSSIGTVRTDTQYF.